Following are 32 T cell receptor beta chains from one sample sequenced in a study of CD8 T cells in Susac syndrome. The RNA input was about 0.5 to 1 ug, and it was reverse transcribed with random hexamers. TCRdb used MiXCR to reprocess the immunoSEQ multiplex PCR reads, holding one entry per CDR3 protein. The sample holds 150,000 to 200,000 distinct CDR3 sequences, approximately 93% seen once. Sequenced sample: CD4+ T cells from PBMCs. These receptors originate from a human donor with multiple sclerosis.

The chain recombines TRBV5-1 with TRBJ2-2, with 9 bases identical to TRBD1. This CDR3 spans 15 amino acids. After removal of 4 bases from V and 1 base from J, the junction contained 2 bases not matched to a gene. Germline loops: CDR1 SGHRS, CDR2 YFSETQ. The CDR3 region has the DNA TGCGCCAGCAGCGTGGGACAGGGGAACACCGGGGAGCTGTTTTTT. Translating gives CASSVGQGNTGELFF.

This sequence joins TRBV10-3 and TRBJ2-1, with TRBD2 identical over 7 bases. CDR1 is ENHRY and CDR2 is SYGVKD in the germline V gene. V gave up 0 bases and J gave up 6 bases; unmatched junction bases: 2. The CDR3 runs to 14 residues. DNA for the CDR3: TGTGCCATCAGTGAGTCGACTAGCTCCAATGAGCAGTTCTTC. Protein: CAISESTSSNEQFF.

The CDR3 DNA follows: TGCGCCAGCAGCATTGACAGGGCTTCCTACGAGCAGTACTTC. Translated, it gives CASSIDRASYEQYF. The chain carries TRBV5-1 and TRBJ2-7; 7 nucleotides align to TRBD1. The CDR3 has 14 residues. Germline CDR1 reads SGHRS; CDR2 reads YFSETQ. The J segment lost 1 base and the V segment lost 4 bases, leaving 5 bases of the junction unmatched.

The rearrangement joins TRBV9 to TRBJ1-1; D is unclear. Trimming removed 0 bases at V and 0 bases at J, with 6 bases between. This CDR3 contains 14 residues. Germline V lookup: CDR1 SGDLS, CDR2 YYNGEE. This chain's CDR3 is CASSVDPLNTEAFF. For the CDR3, the DNA is TGTGCCAGCAGCGTAGACCCCTTGAACACTGAAGCTTTCTTT.

The chain links TRBV7-8 to TRBJ1-5; D not certain. The CDR3 runs 14 residues. CDR1 is SGHVS, CDR2 FQNEAQ, per germline. Trimming removed 7 bases at V and 4 bases at J, with 14 bases between. The CDR3: CASNLGEANQPQHF. The CDR3 bases are TGTGCCAGCAATCTGGGCGAAGCGAATCAGCCCCAGCATTTT.

This clonotype was observed once. This sequence joins TRBV20-1 and TRBJ1-2; D ambiguous. Germline CDR1 and CDR2: DFQATT and SNEGSKA (reference sequence). Deletions cut 0 bases from V and 8 bases from J, with 7 bases between. The CDR3 loop spans 11 amino acids. The CDR3 here is CSARDHIGYTF. The CDR3 bases are TGCAGTGCTAGAGACCACATCGGCTACACCTTC.

The gene calls are TRBV7-9 and TRBJ2-7; 9 bases are a match to TRBD2. The CDR3 covers 14 residues. Trimming took 2 bases from V and 5 from J; bases not matched to a gene: 4. Germline CDR1 and CDR2: SEHNR and FQNEAQ (reference sequence). The CDR3 region is CASSLLASGDEQYF. CDR3 sequence (DNA): TGTGCCAGCAGCTTACTGGCTAGCGGGGACGAGCAGTACTTC.

The J gene is TRBJ2-6, the V gene TRBV6-2 or TRBV6-3; D is possibly TRBD2 (6 bases). Germline V gene lookup returns CDR1 MNHEY and CDR2 SVGEGT. V was shortened by 0 bases and J by 2 bases, with 17 bases between the two germline ends. The length of the CDR3 is 19 residues. CDR3 in amino acids: CASSYSGGTYKAGANVLTF. The CDR3 nucleotides read TGTGCCAGCAGTTACTCCGGGGGAACATACAAGGCTGGGGCCAACGTCCTGACTTTC.

The DNA of the CDR3 is TGTGCCAGTAGACCCATGAGCTCTGGGGCCAACGTCCTGACTTTC. Translating it yields CASRPMSSGANVLTF. The chain links TRBV19 to TRBJ2-6; D call uncertain. The CDR3 has 15 residues. Germline assignment: CDR1 LNHDA and CDR2 SQIVND (reference sequence). With 6 bases removed from V and 0 bases from J, the gap between germline ends came to 9 bases.

The CDR3 is CATLEAGSHETQYF. The CDR3 DNA sequence: TGTGCCACCCTGGAAGCGGGATCTCATGAGACCCAGTACTTC. The genes are TRBV10-3 and TRBJ2-5, with TRBD2 identical over 7 bases. Germline lookup yields CDR1 ENHRY and CDR2 SYGVKD. This CDR3 is 14 amino acids long. Losses at the gene ends were 10 bases for V and 5 bases for J; bases not matched to a gene: 13.

This chain uses TRBV4-3 with TRBJ2-2; D is unresolved. The CDR3 extends over 15 amino acids. Trimming removed 0 bases from V and 1 base from J, with 6 bases in between. Germline V gene lookup returns CDR1 LGHNA and CDR2 YSLEER. DNA for the CDR3: TGCGCCAGCAGCCAAGAGGCCAGGAACACCGGGGAGCTGTTTTTT. Translation gives CASSQEARNTGELFF.

The J gene is TRBJ2-2, the V gene TRBV19, with a weak D call TRBD1 (6 bases). The germline CDR1 and CDR2 sequences are LNHDA and SQIVND (reference sequence). The CDR3 covers 16 residues. Trimming took 5 bases from V and 5 from J, leaving 18 bases between them. CDR3 DNA sequence: TGTGCCAGTAGTCCACGCAGACAGGAGTGGACCGGGGAGCTGTTTTTT. Encoded protein: CASSPRRQEWTGELFF.

Concerning this clonotype itself: This likely comes from a read error, as the CDR3 has no conserved phenylalanine or tryptophan at its end. This chain links TRBV19 with TRBJ2-1; 10 bases match TRBD1. The CDR3 runs to 17 residues. Germline V gene data show CDR1 as LNHDA and CDR2 as SQIVND (reference sequence). With V trimmed by 7 bases and J by 4 bases, 13 bases remained unmatched. The DNA for the CDR3 is TGTGCCAGTAAACAATTTCCGGGACAGGGGAAATACAATGAGCAGTTCTCC. It encodes CASKQFPGQGKYNEQFS.

The chain uses TRBV29-1 and TRBJ1-1; D is unclear. Germline V lookup: CDR1 SQVTM, CDR2 ANQGSEA. CDR3 length: 12 residues. The V end lost 2 bases, the J end lost 4 bases, and 8 bases lay between the germline ends. The CDR3 nucleotides are TGCAGCGTTGAATGGGGTGTCACTGAAGCTTTCTTT. Translating gives CSVEWGVTEAFF.

The V gene is TRBV6-5, the J gene TRBJ1-6; D is unclear. Germline V CDR1 and CDR2: MNHEY, SVGAGI. The CDR3 extends over 15 amino acids. V gave up 0 bases and J gave up 8 bases, with 11 bases separating them. CDR3 nucleotides: TGTGCCAGCAGTTACTCTTCGCCGGGTTATTCACCCCTCCACTTT. This gives the protein CASSYSSPGYSPLHF.

The V and J genes are TRBV19 and TRBJ2-1; D gene unclear. The CDR3 sequence is 14 residues long. The germline gives CDR1 LNHDA, CDR2 SQIVND (reference sequence). The ends were cut back, 1 base at V and 6 bases at J, with 10 bases in the middle. Written as DNA, the CDR3 is TGTGCCAGTAGTATAGGCACGGTTGGCAATGAGCAGTTCTTC. Its translation is CASSIGTVGNEQFF. The whole variable domain, remainder taken from reference TRBV19 and TRBJ2-1, is DGGITQSPKYLFRKEGQNVTLSCEQNLNHDAMYWYRQDPGQGLRLIYYSQIVNDFQKGDIAEGYSVSREKKESFPLTVTSAQKNPTAFYLCASSIGTVGNEQFFGPGTRLTVL.

The genes are TRBV5-1 and TRBJ1-5; a possible D gene is TRBD1 (5 bases). The CDR3 is 13 amino acids. The V gene's germline CDR1 is SGHRS and CDR2 YFSETQ. The V gene lost 4 bases and the J gene lost 4 bases, with 9 bases spanning the gap. The CDR3 region has the DNA TGCGCCAGCAGCCGGGACGGAAATCAGCCCCAGCATTTT. Protein sequence: CASSRDGNQPQHF.

The V call is TRBV20-1, the J call TRBJ2-7, with TRBD1 as a possible D gene (6 bases). The CDR3 length is 15 residues. Between the trimmed V and J ends, which lost 2 bases and 3 bases, there was a span of 17 bases. The germline V gene encodes CDR1 DFQATT and CDR2 SNEGSKA (reference sequence). The DNA for the CDR3 is TGCAGTGCTAGACCCGGCGGACAGTACTTCTACGAGCAGTACTTC. Translated: CSARPGGQYFYEQYF.

The chain recombines TRBV27 with TRBJ2-1, with 9 bases fitting TRBD1. Trimming removed 4 bases from V and 7 bases from J; junction bases left unmatched: 2. The V gene's germline CDR1 is MNHEY and CDR2 SMNVEV (reference sequence). The CDR3 is made up of 13 amino acids. CDR3 sequence reads: CASSWTGDNEQFF. CDR3 nucleotide sequence: TGTGCCAGCAGTTGGACAGGGGATAATGAGCAGTTCTTC.

In DNA, the CDR3 is TGCAGTGCTAGAGATCCCCGGATGAACACTGAAGCTTTCTTT. Amino acid sequence: CSARDPRMNTEAFF. The chain recombines TRBV20-1 with TRBJ1-1; the D is unclear. Between the trimmed V and J ends, which lost 0 bases and 0 bases, there was a span of 8 bases. The germline gives CDR1 DFQATT, CDR2 SNEGSKA (reference sequence). The CDR3 has 14 residues.

This clonotype has only one observation. J is TRBJ2-2 and V is TRBV11-1; weak D call: TRBD2 (7 bases). Germline-derived CDR1 and CDR2 are SGHAT and FQDESV (reference sequence). Trimming removed 6 bases from V and 4 bases from J, with 15 bases in between. The length of the CDR3 is 15 residues. CDR3 region: CASRSWGGSTGELFF. CDR3 nucleotide sequence: TGTGCCAGCAGGTCTTGGGGGGGCTCCACCGGGGAGCTGTTTTTT.

This clonotype appeared once. This chain joins TRBV4-3 and TRBJ2-3; a weak D match, TRBD2 (6 bases). The CDR3 sequence is 17 residues long. Germline assignment: CDR1 LGHNA and CDR2 YSLEER. The V gene lost 1 base and the J gene lost 1 base, with 15 bases spanning the gap. CDR3 nucleotide sequence: TGCGCCAGCAGCCAAGCCTTAAGCGGGTGGGGCACAGATACGCAGTATTTT. Its translation: CASSQALSGWGTDTQYF.

This sequence joins TRBV25-1 and TRBJ1-2; D is undetermined. This CDR3 has 15 residues. Germline V gives CDR1 MGHDK, CDR2 SYGVNS. Trimming stripped 2 bases from V and 2 bases from J, with 12 bases between. CDR3 residues: CASSEGGLINYGYTF. DNA for the CDR3: TGTGCCAGCAGTGAAGGCGGACTGATAAACTATGGCTACACCTTC.

This chain links TRBV20-1 with TRBJ2-1; 9 positions match TRBD2. The V gene end was trimmed by 6 bases and the J gene end by 4 bases; junction bases not matched to a gene: 10. The germline V gene encodes CDR1 DFQATT and CDR2 SNEGSKA (reference sequence). The CDR3 totals 15 residues. CDR3 DNA: TGCAGTGCAGAAATAAGCGGGAGGTTTTACAATGAGCAGTTCTTC. This encodes CSAEISGRFYNEQFF.

The chain has TRBV28 and TRBJ2-7; the D gene is possibly TRBD1 (5 bases). Per germline, CDR1 MDHEN and CDR2 SYDVKM. Trimming took off 1 base at V and 3 bases at J, with 7 bases between the two ends. This CDR3 region has 13 residues. As DNA, the CDR3 is TGTGCCAGCAGTTTATCGACAGACTACGAGCAGTACTTC. Translation gives CASSLSTDYEQYF.

The CDR3 region is CASGFGGGELFF. CDR3 DNA sequence: TGTGCCAGCGGCTTCGGGGGCGGGGAGCTGTTTTTT. V is TRBV2 and J is TRBJ2-2; TRBD2 is a possible D gene (6 bases). Germline V lookup: CDR1 SNHLY, CDR2 FYNNEI. The V gene lost 8 bases and the J gene lost 7 bases, with 11 bases spanning the gap. The CDR3 is made up of 12 amino acids.

The V call is TRBV9, the J call TRBJ2-2; D remains ambiguous. This CDR3 contains 14 residues. Trimming left V 0 bases short and J 0 bases short, with 3 bases between. Looked up from germline, CDR1 is SGDLS and CDR2 is YYNGEE. This CDR3 reads CASSVAANTGELFF. The CDR3 nucleotides read TGTGCCAGCAGCGTAGCGGCGAACACCGGGGAGCTGTTTTTT.

This chain uses TRBV23-1 with TRBJ2-7; TRBD1 matches 8 bases. TRBV23-1 is assigned to the ORF class and has an uncertain function. The CDR3 length is 15 residues. V lost 7 bases, J lost 6 bases, and 14 bases stayed unmatched. The CDR3 loop reads CASTHTRQGCLEQYF. CDR3 DNA: TGCGCCAGCACTCATACCAGACAGGGGTGCCTCGAGCAGTACTTC.

The chain couples TRBV7-3 to TRBJ2-1, with no clear D. Looked up from germline, CDR1 is SGHTA and CDR2 is FQGTGA. V lost 4 bases to trimming and J lost 0 bases, with 10 bases between them. There are 15 residues in the CDR3. The CDR3 here is CASSSSMGSYNEQFF. As DNA, the CDR3 is TGTGCCAGCAGCTCCTCGATGGGCTCCTACAATGAGCAGTTCTTC.

The chain joins TRBV29-1 to TRBJ2-7, with 10 bases aligning to TRBD2. Germline V lookup: CDR1 SQVTM, CDR2 ANQGSEA. This CDR3 has 16 amino acids. V shed 0 bases, J shed 1 base, and the junction held 6 bases outside the gene matches. CDR3 loop: CSVEEPGLARSYEQYF. For the CDR3, the DNA is TGCAGCGTTGAAGAACCGGGACTAGCGAGGTCCTACGAGCAGTACTTC.

The V and J genes are TRBV3-1 and TRBJ2-2; possibly TRBD1 for D (5 bases). Germline loops: CDR1 LGHDT, CDR2 YNNKEL (reference sequence). This CDR3 region has 18 residues. Trimming pared 3 bases from V and 3 bases from J, leaving 20 bases between. This chain's CDR3 is CASSQVPQGFSDTGELFF. In DNA, the CDR3 is TGTGCCAGCAGCCAGGTCCCCCAGGGATTTAGTGACACCGGGGAGCTGTTTTTT. Complete variable domain (other parts from reference TRBV3-1 and TRBJ2-2): DTAVSQTPKYLVTQMGNDKSIKCEQNLGHDTMYWYKQDSKKFLKIMFSYNNKELIINETVPNRFSPKSPDKAHLNLHINSLELGDSAVYFCASSQVPQGFSDTGELFFGEGSRLTVL.

In its sample, this clonotype was seen once. The rearrangement joins TRBV30 to TRBJ2-7; the D is unclear. There are 14 residues in the CDR3. V lost 2 bases, J lost 8 bases, and 19 bases lay in between. Germline V gene lookup returns CDR1 GTSNPN and CDR2 SVGIG (reference sequence). This CDR3 reads CAWSPPGSHPQQYF. CDR3 in DNA: TGTGCCTGGAGTCCCCCGGGCTCCCATCCTCAGCAGTACTTC.